The count of the clone carrying this TCR beta chain is one. Sequence at one end of the junction differs from germline and may be a read error. Authors' processing steps: Amplified reference gene primers provided the basis for estimating nucleated cell counts. Method: immunoSEQ multiplex PCR; TCRdb's copy keeps in-frame clones and lacks some. Clone size and V and J calls were adopted from that table, with D and trimming inferred from the DNA. The sample has 68,000 or so clones, about 74% seen once. The sample is drawn from a study of blood T cell repertoires in COVID-19. Across the study: COVID-19 samples from acute and convalescent phases originated in the United States, Italy and Spain. In each case, the material was cDNA or gDNA derived from T cells, B-cell-depleted T cells, or PBMCs.

The CDR3 length is 13 residues. Germline CDR1 reads LNHDA; CDR2 reads SQIVND (reference sequence). The specimen was peripheral blood. V is TRBV19 and J is TRBJ1-1; D unresolved. This clonotype was obtained from a human donor in a cohort sampled during active COVID-19. The CDR3 reads CASSAGMKTEAFF. DNA of the CDR3: TGTGCCAGTAGTGCGGGGATGAAGACTGAAGCTTTCTTT.